Presented here are 9 T cell receptor beta chains from one specimen sequenced in a study of regulatory T cells in long-lasting Graves disease. Building of the TCR beta libraries involved iRepertoire HTBI primers and Arm-PCR of CDR3 regions. TCRdb analysed the multiplex PCR reads with MiXCR anew, one entry per CDR3 protein. The sample yields 350,000 to 500,000 distinct CDR3 sequences, 15% to 20% seen once. Regarding time point: newly diagnosed GD, antithyroid drugs for less than 3 months. PBMC RNA was the source of the TCR library. This same sample was also taken into another study, of T cells in Graves' hyperthyroidism and ophthalmopathy.

The sample in question was peripheral blood mononuclear cells (PBMCs), obtained at new diagnosis, from a patient treated with antithyroid drugs. The receptors originated from a young woman with Graves disease.

This clonotype was picked up many times. V and J are TRBV18 and TRBJ1-1; 7 nucleotides match TRBD1. V was pared by 3 bases and J by 4 bases, with 17 bases of the junction left unmatched. In germline, CDR1 is KGHSH, CDR2 LQKENI. CDR3 length equals 18 residues. In DNA, the CDR3 is TGTGCCAGCTCACCTTGGGCGTGGGACAGTAGGGGAGGCACTGAAGCTTTCTTT. Translating it yields CASSPWAWDSRGGTEAFF. The full variable domain, its missing parts supplied by reference TRBV18 and TRBJ1-1, is NAGVMQNPRHLVRRRGQEARLRCSPMKGHSHVYWYRQLPEEGLKFMVYLQKENIIDESGMPKERFSAEFPKEGPSILRIQQVVRGDSAAYFCASSPWAWDSRGGTEAFFGQGTRLTVV.

The chain has TRBV7-9 and TRBJ1-2; 12 positions agree with TRBD1. V was clipped by 2 bases and J by 4 bases; unmatched bases: 11. The CDR3 length is 18 residues. Germline V gives CDR1 SEHNR, CDR2 FQNEAQ (reference sequence). The CDR3 sequence: CASSLRPRGQGAPYGYTF. In DNA form, the CDR3 reads TGTGCCAGCAGCTTACGGCCGCGGGGACAGGGGGCGCCCTATGGCTACACCTTC. The whole variable domain, remainder taken from reference TRBV7-9 and TRBJ1-2, is DTGVSQNPRHKITKRGQNVTFRCDPISEHNRLYWYRQTLGQGPEFLTYFQNEAQLEKSRLLSDRFSAERPKGSFSTLEIQRTEQGDSAMYLCASSLRPRGQGAPYGYTFGSGTRLTVV.

In nucleotides, the CDR3 is TGTGCCAGCAACCCATTGGATAGCGGGAGGGCCCGGGCCTACGAGCAGTACTTC. As protein: CASNPLDSGRARAYEQYF. The genes are TRBV7-8 and TRBJ2-7, with 11 bases that match TRBD2. With V trimmed by 7 bases and J by 2 bases, 16 bases remained unmatched. Germline loops: CDR1 SGHVS, CDR2 FQNEAQ. CDR3 length equals 18 residues.

This clonotype was found many times. The V gene is TRBV6-1, the J gene TRBJ1-5; the match to TRBD1 covers 8 bases. Germline values: CDR1 MNHNS, CDR2 SASEGT. This CDR3 spans 16 amino acids. V gave up 4 bases and J gave up 6 bases; unmatched junction bases: 11. The CDR3 is CASSGPTQGALQPQHF. CDR3 DNA: TGTGCCAGCAGTGGACCGACTCAGGGGGCACTTCAGCCCCAGCATTTT.

At least ten counts were recorded for this clonotype. The V call is TRBV28, the J call TRBJ1-2, with 9 bases identical to TRBD1. The CDR3 sequence is 15 residues long. After removal of 3 bases from V and 3 bases from J, the junction contained 5 bases not matched to a gene. The germline V gene has CDR1 MDHEN and CDR2 SYDVKM. The CDR3 DNA reads TGTGCCAGCAGTTTTACGGGACAGGGAGACTATGGCTACACCTTC. This translates into CASSFTGQGDYGYTF.

This clonotype was picked up many times. The chain links TRBV7-8 to TRBJ2-7, with D perhaps matching TRBD1 (6 bases). V was cut by 3 bases and J by 3 bases, with 18 bases left in between. The CDR3 is made up of 16 amino acids. From germline, CDR1 is SGHVS and CDR2 FQNEAQ. Here the CDR3 reads CASSFGAGTSNYEQYF. The DNA for the CDR3 is TGTGCCAGCAGCTTTGGGGCCGGGACATCAAACTACGAGCAGTACTTC.

This clonotype was seen once. The V and J genes are TRBV12-3 or TRBV12-4 and TRBJ2-7; 10 positions agree with TRBD1. The CDR3 length is 13 residues. The junction had 4 bases not matched to a gene; V was cut back by 6 bases and J by 5 bases. DNA of the CDR3: TGTGCCAGCAGCCGGGACAGGGGCAACGAGCAGTACTTC. Amino acids: CASSRDRGNEQYF.

In this sample, this clonotype turned up many times. The V call is TRBV29-1, the J call TRBJ2-1; TRBD2 matches at 8 bases. After removal of 0 bases from V and 1 base from J, the junction contained 2 bases not matched to a gene. This CDR3 spans 15 amino acids. CDR1 and CDR2 from the germline V gene are SQVTM and ANQGSEA. The CDR3 spells CSVEDPGGSYNEQFF. The CDR3 DNA is TGCAGCGTTGAAGATCCGGGAGGGTCCTACAATGAGCAGTTCTTC.

The chain is built from TRBV6-1 and TRBJ1-2; TRBD1 matches 7 bases. The V gene's germline CDR1 is MNHNS and CDR2 SASEGT. The CDR3 loop spans 14 amino acids. The V segment lost 7 bases and the J segment 5 bases; nucleotides outside the gene matches: 10. The chain's CDR3 is CASKQTGVEYGYTF. The CDR3 region has the DNA TGTGCCAGCAAACAAACAGGGGTGGAATATGGCTACACCTTC.